The 15 T cell receptor beta chains below come from one sample, sequenced in a study of blood T cell repertoires in COVID-19. Assay used: immunoSEQ multiplex PCR; TCRdb lists only in-frame clones, some missing. The table shows 260,000 or so clones, with approximately 85% occurring only once. The sequencing sample was made of peripheral blood. Source of these receptors: a human donor in a cohort sampled during active COVID-19.

The chain employs TRBV4-2 and TRBJ1-6; the match to TRBD1 covers 9 bases. The germline gives CDR1 LGHNA, CDR2 YNFKEQ. After removal of 4 bases from V and 8 bases from J, the junction contained 9 bases not matched to a gene. This CDR3 has 16 residues. The CDR3: CASSRRDREGDSPLHF. The CDR3 nucleotides are TGTGCCAGCAGCCGGAGGGACAGGGAAGGTGATTCACCCCTCCACTTT.

The V call is TRBV3-1 (or the pseudogene TRBV3-2), the J call TRBJ2-3; D is uncertain. Germline V gives CDR1 LGHDT, CDR2 YNNKEL (reference sequence). V lost 1 base and J 13 bases, leaving 9 bases between the germline ends. The CDR3 consists of 11 residues. The CDR3 DNA follows: TGTGCCAGCAGCCAAGCCTGGAGCAAGTATTTT. Protein product: CASSQAWSKYF.

V is TRBV19 and J is TRBJ2-7; TRBD1 aligns across 7 bases. J lost 5 bases, V lost 5 bases, and 12 bases had no gene match. The CDR3 consists of 15 residues. Per the germline V gene, CDR1 is LNHDA and CDR2 is SQIVND (reference sequence). The CDR3 spells CASSRAPGQSHEQYF. In nucleotides, the CDR3 is TGTGCCAGTAGTCGGGCCCCGGGACAGTCCCACGAGCAGTACTTC. The variable domain in full, with the rest retrieved from reference TRBV19 and TRBJ2-7, is DGGITQSPKYLFRKEGQNVTLSCEQNLNHDAMYWYRQDPGQGLRLIYYSQIVNDFQKGDIAEGYSVSREKKESFPLTVTSAQKNPTAFYLCASSRAPGQSHEQYFGPGTRLTVT.

CDR3 residues: CASRSSTGLDSGANVLTF. CDR3 nucleotide sequence: TGTGCCAGCAGAAGCTCGACAGGACTGGACTCTGGGGCCAACGTCCTGACTTTC. The chain has TRBV9 and TRBJ2-6; tentatively, D is TRBD1 (6 bases). In germline, CDR1 is SGDLS, CDR2 YYNGEE. The CDR3 contains 18 residues. Trimming removed 5 bases at V and 0 bases at J, with 18 bases between.

V and J are TRBV18 and TRBJ2-7; perhaps TRBD1 as D (6 bases). Trimming pared 6 bases from V and 1 base from J, leaving 16 bases between. Looked up from germline, CDR1 is KGHSH and CDR2 is LQKENI. The length of the CDR3 is 15 residues. The CDR3 protein is CASSPSGTRSYEQYF. DNA for the CDR3: TGTGCCAGCTCGCCCTCCGGGACACGTTCCTACGAGCAGTACTTC.

This clone was observed a handful of times. J is TRBJ2-1 and V is TRBV11-1, with D perhaps TRBD1 (5 bases). Trimming cost V 2 bases and J 4 bases, with 6 bases left between them. The CDR3 length is 13 residues. The germline V gene has CDR1 SGHAT and CDR2 FQDESV (reference sequence). Here the CDR3 DNA reads TGTGCCAGCAGCTTACAGGGATACAATGAGCAGTTCTTC. This gives the protein CASSLQGYNEQFF.

The J gene is TRBJ1-1, the V gene TRBV11-2; 7 nucleotides match TRBD1. Germline CDR1 SGHAT, CDR2 FQNNGV. This CDR3 spans 17 amino acids. J lost 0 bases, V lost 0 bases, and 7 bases had no gene match. As DNA, the CDR3 is TGTGCCAGCAGCTTAGAGTGGACAGGAGGGCTGAACACTGAAGCTTTCTTT. It specifies CASSLEWTGGLNTEAFF.

The V and J genes are TRBV6-1 and TRBJ1-4, with TRBD1 identical over 10 bases. The CDR3 runs 17 residues. V dropped 4 bases and J dropped 8; count of bases not matched to a gene: 13. CDR1 is MNHNS and CDR2 is SASEGT in the germline V gene. CDR3 loop: CASSGQGARQLVEKLFF. The CDR3 DNA sequence: TGTGCCAGCAGTGGACAGGGGGCCCGGCAACTAGTAGAAAAACTGTTTTTT.

The chain carries TRBV7-2 and TRBJ2-7; D is unresolved. V was cut by 1 base and J by 4 bases, with 17 bases left in between. The CDR3 has 16 amino acids. Germline V gives CDR1 SGHTA, CDR2 FQGNSA. The CDR3 loop reads CASSLGVASSGYEQYF. The CDR3 DNA sequence: TGTGCCAGCAGCTTAGGAGTAGCCTCCTCTGGATACGAGCAGTACTTC.

CDR3 in DNA: TGCGCCAGCAGCCGAGGGACAGGGGGCCCTATTCGAAAACTGTTTTTT. This codes for CASSRGTGGPIRKLFF. V is TRBV5-1 and J is TRBJ1-4, with 12 bases that match TRBD1. CDR3 length: 16 amino acids. V shed 4 bases and J 10 bases; nucleotides not matched to a gene: 11. Germline V lookup: CDR1 SGHRS, CDR2 YFSETQ.

The chain uses TRBV27 and TRBJ1-1; D gene unclear. Germline CDR1 reads MNHEY; CDR2 reads SMNVEV (reference sequence). The CDR3 has 17 amino acids. Deletions cut 5 bases from V and 4 bases from J, with 23 bases between. The CDR3 DNA reads as TGTGCCAGCAGTGCCGACCTCCACCATGCCCCGGGCACTGAAGCTTTCTTT. Protein: CASSADLHHAPGTEAFF.

This clone was seen more than once but under ten times. The chain has TRBV27 and TRBJ2-3, with 11 bases that match TRBD2. The V segment lost 3 bases and the J segment 3 bases; nucleotides outside the gene matches: 5. Germline V gives CDR1 MNHEY, CDR2 SMNVEV (reference sequence). This CDR3 contains 16 residues. The CDR3 coding sequence is TGTGCCAGCAGTTTGCTTAGCGGGAGGGCAACAGATACGCAGTATTTT. Translation: CASSLLSGRATDTQYF.

The gene calls are TRBV7-9 and TRBJ1-5, with TRBD1 matching over 7 bases. The germline V gene encodes CDR1 SEHNR and CDR2 FQNEAQ (reference sequence). CDR3 length: 15 residues. V was pared by 1 base and J by 2 bases, with 2 bases of the junction left unmatched. CDR3 in DNA: TGTGCCAGCAGCTTAGGAGGGACAGGCAATCAGCCCCAGCATTTT. Its translation is CASSLGGTGNQPQHF.

The V call is TRBV6-5, the J call TRBJ1-1; D perhaps matches TRBD1 (5 bases). CDR1 and CDR2 (germline): MNHEY, SVGAGI. V lost 6 bases and J lost 0, with 11 bases in between. This CDR3 has 14 residues. CDR3 sequence (DNA): TGTGCCAGCAGCCCCGACAGACTGAACACTGAAGCTTTCTTT. Its protein is CASSPDRLNTEAFF.

CDR3 nucleotide sequence: TGTGCCAGTATGATGGGAGCGGGAGGGCTCTACGAGCAGTACTTC. Translating it yields CASMMGAGGLYEQYF. The V and J genes are TRBV19 and TRBJ2-7; TRBD2 aligns across 10 bases. This CDR3 contains 15 residues. V was clipped by 7 bases and J by 3 bases; unmatched bases: 9. The germline CDR1 and CDR2 sequences are LNHDA and SQIVND (reference sequence).